The entry below describes one T cell receptor beta chain. Its antigen has not been determined. No base quality information exists; no much larger clone differs at one position. This specimen comes from a study of T cell responses to AZD1222 COVID-19 vaccine (dated by TCRdb to the early 2020s). About the study as a whole: AZD1222 recipients with second doses at about 4 weeks or about 12 weeks were pooled, because spike-specific TCR depth and breadth did not differ between schedules. A total of 233 trial participants underwent TCR sequencing, of whom about 200 had received two doses of AZD1222 and 26 had received two doses of the MenACWY control vaccine. Trial participants were enrolled by age into 18-55, 56-69 and 70-plus year subgroups, with 148, 28 and 57 TCR-sequenced participants respectively. What the study reported, not specific to this receptor: Nearly half of unique spike-specific TCRs reportedly recognized epitopes outside regions mutated in the B.1.351 and B.1.1.7 variants. The 56-69-year group was small, and its depth increase did not reach significance, likely because of low power. After two AZD1222 doses, both the breadth and the depth of spike-specific TCRs were significantly higher than at day 0 and than in MenACWY recipients. Because no day 14 peak-response samples were available, the repertoires could be characterized only after the peak T cell response. Participants were mostly white British, with more females than males. The authors suggested clonal diversity may have been underestimated. Conclusions about previously exposed vaccinees were limited because only six or seven AZD1222 recipients were SARS-CoV-2 seropositive at baseline. The vaccine-associated CD4 TCRs covered the entire spike protein, and the dominant responses fell in regions 160-218 and 743-854.

The time point label on this specimen signifies: baseline before first vaccination. Vaccinee samples were obtained from the UK trials COV001 and COV002, which included a single-blind randomized controlled phase 2/3 trial of AZD1222 (ChAdOx1 nCoV-19) in healthy adults. For TCRbeta chain sequencing, PBMC samples from trial participants were taken at day 0 and at day 28 after the second dose. Germline trimming: 5 bases from V, 15 bases from J; junction bases outside gene matches: 10. CDR3 length: 13 amino acids, cysteine to phenylalanine. The read is trimmed to its CDR3 DNA, 39 bases read in frame from base 1. The germline V gene specifies SGHTA as CDR1 and FQGNSA as CDR2. The CDR3 regions of human TCRbeta chains were subjected to immunosequencing. The study's own analysis went as follows. Repertoire TCRs were matched against a reference library of SARS-CoV-2-specific TCRs generated with the MIRA antigen-specificity platform. Breadth was defined as the fraction of unique TCRs that were SARS-CoV-2-associated. Depth was defined as the fraction of total T cells that were SARS-CoV-2-associated. Using the MIRA data, each spike-specific TCR was mapped to the spike region that the TCR reacts to and placed in a CD4 or CD8 class. Log10-transformed breadth and depth values were compared by one-way ANOVA with Sidak's multiple comparisons tests. TCRdb provides this immuneACCESS table in a form limited to in-frame rearrangements. Some clones are lacking; in checked studies, under half of them reflect an unresolved V gene, and why the rest are absent is not known. The V and J calls and clone size come from that table; D and trimming were worked out from the DNA. This sample gives about 160,000 clones in total; 91% of them show up just once. Approximately 2% of the sample is taken by the ten largest.

This TCR was sampled from an adult in good health. This material consisted of peripheral blood, taken on day 0 of AZD1222 vaccination. The chain links TRBV7-2 with TRBJ1-6, with 7 bases in between that match TRBD1. The nucleotides are TGTGCCAGCAGCCCCCAGAATAGGGGGCTCCTCCACTTT. This gives the protein CASSPQNRGLLHF.